Reported below is one TCR beta chain. From germline, CDR1 is SGHAT and CDR2 FQNNGV. This CDR3 is 16 amino acids long. Trimming removed 5 bases at V and 11 bases at J, with 25 bases between. Here immunoSEQ multiplex PCR was the method, and the copy in TCRdb shows in-frame clones only, minus some. The table shows tens of thousands of clones, with approximately 91% occurring only once. The data belong to a study of radiotherapy plus CTLA-4 blockade in lung cancer. The starting material was peripheral blood, obtained from a patient treated with radiotherapy plus ipilimumab. The chain links TRBV11-2 to TRBJ2-4; possible D gene TRBD1, 6 bases. The receptor was derived from a human donor with non-small cell lung cancer whose response to radiotherapy plus ipilimumab could not be evaluated. The CDR3 here is CASSHLVRGTVRVQYF. CDR3 nucleotides: TGTGCCAGCAGCCACCTAGTCAGGGGAACGGTTAGGGTTCAGTACTTC.